The present T cell receptor (beta chain) was sequenced within a study of cytomegalovirus exposure and HLA in healthy donors. Study-level background: When 398 donors were genotyped, roughly 80% of them were found to fall in the Caucasian-associated ancestry cluster.

J gave up 3 bases and V 4 bases, and 4 bases lay outside the gene matches. Germline CDR1 and CDR2: SGHTA and FQGNSA. The CDR3 covers 15 residues. Whole-study findings and limits: There were reportedly fewer N-insertions in an Asian-associated ancestry cluster than the approximately 670-donor mean, in a later analysis. The authors confirmed in vitro that a few CMV-associated chains were specific for CMV antigens.

The PCR was carried out with 60 Vbeta primers and 13 Jbeta primers. The assay was immunoSEQ multiplex PCR, and TCRdb's table has in-frame clones only and misses some. This sample yields about 190,000 clones, of which around 83% are seen a single time; 1.5% to 2% belongs to the top ten. Concerning this clone itself: Its matching antigen is unknown.

The sequencing input was PBMCs. This clonotype was obtained from a man aged 35 to 55 in good health and CMV-seropositive. V and J are TRBV7-2 and TRBJ2-7, with TRBD2 matching 12 bases. The CDR3 nucleotides read TGTGCCAGCAGCTCACGGACTAGCGGGAACTACGAGCAGTACTTC. Translating it yields CASSSRTSGNYEQYF.